The subject of this entry is one T cell receptor (beta chain). CDR3 length: 14 amino acids. Per the germline V gene, CDR1 is SGHRS and CDR2 is YFSETQ. V gave up 0 bases and J gave up 7 bases, with 13 bases separating them. The test was conducted at deep level. Genomic DNA of every subset was divided equally among multiple immunoSEQ plates. Sequencing used immunoSEQ multiplex PCR; TCRdb keeps in-frame clones, though not all of them. The data show around 550,000 clones, with approximately 95% seen just once and 0.055% to 0.075% held by the top ten. This specimen comes from a study of shared clonotypes between healthy human individuals.

The chain joins TRBV5-1 to TRBJ1-1; possible D gene TRBD1, 6 bases. The source of this sequence is a woman under 40 in good health. Material for sequencing was naive CD4+ T cells sorted from blood. The subset was: CD45RA+ positively selected. Written as DNA, the CDR3 is TGCGCCAGCAGCTTGGTGGCGGGGGCGAGTGAAGCTTTCTTT. This sequence encodes CASSLVAGASEAFF.